The T cell receptor (beta chain) described here comes from a study of cytomegalovirus exposure and HLA in healthy donors. Notes on this clone: Antigen specificity is unknown.

The CDR3 is 13 amino acids. Germline CDR1 SGHRS, CDR2 YFSETQ. V was cut by 3 bases and J by 1 base, with 7 bases left in between. PCR employed 60 Vbeta and 13 Jbeta primers. Sequenced by immunoSEQ multiplex PCR; TCRdb stores in-frame clones only, minus some. The sample includes about 170,000 clones. Study findings and constraints: The majority of TCR sequences were rare, yet some public TCRs appeared in many donors. As confirmed in vitro, a few CMV-associated chains were specific for CMV antigens.

Sample: PBMCs. The receptor comes from a woman between 18 and 29 years old in good health and CMV-seropositive. The chain employs TRBV5-1 and TRBJ2-5; D is unresolved. CDR3 bases: TGCGCCAGCAGCTCCGGGTCCCAAGAGACCCAGTACTTC. Translation gives CASSSGSQETQYF.